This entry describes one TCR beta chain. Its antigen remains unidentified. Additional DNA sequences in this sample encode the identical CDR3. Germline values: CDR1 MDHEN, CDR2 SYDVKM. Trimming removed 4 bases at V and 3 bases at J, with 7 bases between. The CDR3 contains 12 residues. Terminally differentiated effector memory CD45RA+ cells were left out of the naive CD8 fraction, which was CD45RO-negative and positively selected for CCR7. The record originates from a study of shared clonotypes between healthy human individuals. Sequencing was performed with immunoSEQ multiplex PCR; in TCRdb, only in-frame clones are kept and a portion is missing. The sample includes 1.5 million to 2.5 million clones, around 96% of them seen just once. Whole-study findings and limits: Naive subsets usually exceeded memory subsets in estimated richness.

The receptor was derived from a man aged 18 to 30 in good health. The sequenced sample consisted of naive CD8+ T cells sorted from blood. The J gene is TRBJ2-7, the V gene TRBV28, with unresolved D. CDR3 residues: CASSSPGYEQYF. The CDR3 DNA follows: TGTGCCAGCAGTTCTCCCGGCTACGAGCAGTACTTC.